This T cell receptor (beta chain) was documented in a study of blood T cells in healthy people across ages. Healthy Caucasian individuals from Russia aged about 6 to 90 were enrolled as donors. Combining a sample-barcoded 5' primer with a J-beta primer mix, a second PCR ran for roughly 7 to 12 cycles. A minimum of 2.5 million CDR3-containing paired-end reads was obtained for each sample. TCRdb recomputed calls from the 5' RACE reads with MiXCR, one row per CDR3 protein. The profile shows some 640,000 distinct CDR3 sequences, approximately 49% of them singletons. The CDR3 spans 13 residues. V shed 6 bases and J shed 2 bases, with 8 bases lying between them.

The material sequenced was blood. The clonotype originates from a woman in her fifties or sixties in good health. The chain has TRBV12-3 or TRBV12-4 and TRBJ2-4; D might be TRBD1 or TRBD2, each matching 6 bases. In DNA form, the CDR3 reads TGTGCCAGCAGCGGGGGCTCCAAAAACATTCAGTACTTC. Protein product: CASSGGSKNIQYF.